The 24 T cell receptor beta chains below were found in one sample sequenced in a study of human T cells and chemical hapten exposure. Time point given: patch test 2, 6 weeks after DPC sensitization. Treatment given: therapeutic diphenylcyclopropenone sensitization with weekly scalp DPC. TCRdb independently ran MiXCR on the RACE reads; one entry per CDR3 protein. The repertoire holds hundreds of thousands of distinct CDR3 sequences, with over 6% as singletons. Source: whole blood, taken in connection with sensitization to the hapten diphenylcyclopropenone (DPC). These receptors all stem from a young woman with alopecia areata. Some clones in this sample may be carry-over from other donors' samples.

The table lists this clonotype with a few counts. The chain couples TRBV27 to TRBJ1-1, with D hard to call. V lost 5 bases and J lost 0, with 25 bases in between. The germline gives CDR1 MNHEY, CDR2 SMNVEV (reference sequence). There are 19 residues in the CDR3. The CDR3 loop reads CASSLRNRGLGILNTEAFF. DNA for the CDR3: TGTGCCAGCAGTCTCAGAAACAGAGGCCTGGGGATATTGAACACTGAAGCTTTCTTT.

The V gene is TRBV7-2, the J gene TRBJ2-2; D is perhaps TRBD1 or TRBD2 (5 bases each). The CDR3 is 14 amino acids. The V gene lost 6 bases and the J gene lost 2 bases, with 10 bases spanning the gap. Germline values: CDR1 SGHTA, CDR2 FQGNSA. Here the CDR3 DNA reads TGTGCCAGCAGGGGGGAATCAAACACCGGGGAGCTGTTTTTT. This codes for CASRGESNTGELFF.

This clonotype was counted many times. The rearrangement links TRBV9 to TRBJ1-1, with 7 bases fitting TRBD1. The CDR3 contains 15 residues. Germline V lookup: CDR1 SGDLS, CDR2 YYNGEE. The trim removed 4 bases at V and 5 bases at J, leaving 11 bases unmatched. The CDR3 protein is CASSPLTGSVTEAFF. The CDR3 region has the DNA TGTGCCAGCAGCCCATTGACAGGGTCGGTAACTGAAGCTTTCTTT.

The table lists this clonotype with a few counts. The J gene is TRBJ1-6, the V gene TRBV5-1; D perhaps matches TRBD1 (5 bases). The ends were cut back, 1 base at V and 9 bases at J, with 11 bases in the middle. CDR1 and CDR2 (germline): SGHRS, YFSETQ. This CDR3 is built from 14 residues. For the CDR3, the DNA is TGCGCCAGCAGCTTGCAGGGCCACCCTTCACCCCTCCACTTT. Amino acid sequence: CASSLQGHPSPLHF.

This clonotype was counted many times. This rearrangement joins TRBV6-2 or TRBV6-3 to TRBJ1-2, with a tentative D call TRBD1 (5 bases). Per germline, CDR1 MNHEY and CDR2 SVGEGT. The CDR3 sequence is 15 residues long. Deletions cut 5 bases from V and 3 bases from J, with 16 bases between. The CDR3 loop reads CASSIQGMGYYGYTF. In nucleotides, the CDR3 is TGTGCCAGCAGTATTCAGGGAATGGGGTACTATGGCTACACCTTC.

This clonotype has ten or more counts. The chain carries TRBV25-1 and TRBJ2-7, with a weak D call TRBD2 (6 bases). The germline gives CDR1 MGHDK, CDR2 SYGVNS. This CDR3 region has 14 residues. Trimming took off 3 bases at V and 0 bases at J, with 9 bases between the two ends. The CDR3, as DNA: TGTGCCAGCAGTGAGGACGGGAGCTCCTACGAGCAGTACTTC. Translating it yields CASSEDGSSYEQYF.

This clonotype showed up many times. The chain joins TRBV5-1 to TRBJ1-4; possibly TRBD1 for D (5 bases). The CDR3 totals 15 residues. V lost 5 bases, J lost 4 bases, and 15 bases lay in between. Germline V CDR1 and CDR2: SGHRS, YFSETQ. The CDR3 coding sequence is TGCGCCAGCAGACCTTCGACAGACGTTAATGAAAAACTGTTTTTT. As protein: CASRPSTDVNEKLFF.

The rearrangement uses TRBV11-2 and TRBJ2-3; 13 nucleotides line up with TRBD2. The germline V gene encodes CDR1 SGHAT and CDR2 FQNNGV. Trimming at V came to 7 bases and at J to 2 bases, leaving 6 bases not matched to a gene. The CDR3 loop spans 16 amino acids. CDR3 loop: CASTGLAGEYTDTQYF. The CDR3 bases are TGTGCCAGCACCGGACTAGCGGGAGAATACACAGATACGCAGTATTTT.

This clonotype was observed at least ten times. This sequence joins TRBV20-1 and TRBJ2-7, with 7 positions matching TRBD1. Germline CDR1 and CDR2: DFQATT and SNEGSKA (reference sequence). The CDR3 runs to 15 residues. With 5 bases clipped from V and 7 bases from J, the junction kept 17 bases outside the gene matches. This chain's CDR3 is CSAGPPGQLFLEQYF. CDR3 coding DNA: TGCAGTGCTGGTCCCCCGGGACAGCTCTTTTTAGAGCAGTACTTC.

The gene calls are TRBV4-3 and TRBJ1-1; D may be TRBD1 (5 bases). CDR1 and CDR2 (germline): LGHNA, YSLEER. The V and J ends lost 3 bases and 5 bases respectively, with 16 bases between them. The CDR3 is 15 residues long. As DNA, the CDR3 is TGCGCCAGCAGCCAGGGGGGTGTGGGGGGGACTGAAGCTTTCTTT. This sequence encodes CASSQGGVGGTEAFF.

V and J are TRBV4-3 and TRBJ1-6, with TRBD1 matching over 10 bases. The germline V gene encodes CDR1 LGHNA and CDR2 YSLEER. After removal of 0 bases from V and 9 bases from J, the junction contained 8 bases not matched to a gene. The CDR3 has 17 residues. The CDR3 coding sequence is TGCGCCAGCAGCCAAGATATCGGACAGGGGGATGGTTCACCCCTCCACTTT. Its protein product is CASSQDIGQGDGSPLHF.

This clonotype was observed many times. The rearrangement links TRBV12-3 or TRBV12-4 to TRBJ1-1; 8 bases map to TRBD1. V was pared by 3 bases and J by 1 base, with 10 bases of the junction left unmatched. The CDR3 is made up of 17 amino acids. The CDR3 region is CASSFSFSGTGNTEAFF. Written as DNA, the CDR3 is TGTGCCAGCAGTTTCTCTTTTTCTGGGACAGGGAACACTGAAGCTTTCTTT.

This clonotype appeared many times. The gene calls are TRBV7-9 and TRBJ1-1; weak D call: TRBD1 (5 bases). The V end lost 3 bases, the J end lost 11 bases, and 13 bases lay between the germline ends. The germline V gene encodes CDR1 SEHNR and CDR2 FQNEAQ (reference sequence). CDR3 length: 12 amino acids. CDR3 protein: CASSFNPHRAFF. The CDR3 DNA sequence: TGTGCCAGCAGCTTTAACCCCCACAGGGCTTTCTTT.

The table lists this clonotype with a few counts. The CDR3 DNA sequence: TGCGCCAGCAGCCAAGGACTTCTGGGGATTTTCTCTGGAAACACCATATATTTT. This codes for CASSQGLLGIFSGNTIYF. The chain employs TRBV4-1 and TRBJ1-3; no clear D gene. Trimming stripped 1 base from V and 0 bases from J, with 16 bases between. Germline V lookup: CDR1 MGHRA, CDR2 YSYEKL. CDR3 length equals 18 residues.

This clonotype was seen many times. V is TRBV4-2 and J is TRBJ1-1; no definite D call. Trimming stripped 0 bases from V and 8 bases from J, with 13 bases between. The CDR3 is made up of 14 amino acids. Germline V gene sequence: CDR1 LGHNA, CDR2 YNFKEQ. The chain's CDR3 is CASSQEREREEAFF. The CDR3 DNA follows: TGTGCCAGCAGCCAAGAAAGAGAGAGAGAGGAAGCTTTCTTT.

This clonotype was picked up a small number of times. The chain employs TRBV6-6 and TRBJ1-1; D gene uncertain. There are 15 residues in the CDR3. V lost 2 bases, J lost 3 bases, and 13 bases lay in between. Per germline, CDR1 MNHNY and CDR2 SVGAGI (reference sequence). The CDR3 loop reads CASSYERGFHTEAFF. The DNA of the CDR3 is TGTGCCAGCAGTTACGAGCGGGGTTTCCACACTGAAGCTTTCTTT.

This clonotype appeared a few times. For the CDR3, the DNA is TGCGCCAGCAGCTGGACAGGTCTAGGGGGCACTGAAGCTTTCTTT. Amino acids: CASSWTGLGGTEAFF. The chain couples TRBV5-1 to TRBJ1-1, with 7 bases aligning to TRBD1. Germline assignment: CDR1 SGHRS and CDR2 YFSETQ. CDR3 size: 15 residues. V was pared by 3 bases and J by 4 bases, with 9 bases of the junction left unmatched.

This clonotype came up many times. The chain combines TRBV7-9 with TRBJ1-1, with D perhaps matching TRBD1 (5 bases). Germline assignment: CDR1 SEHNR and CDR2 FQNEAQ (reference sequence). Trimming pared 0 bases from V and 6 bases from J, leaving 8 bases between. This CDR3 has 13 residues. The CDR3 is CASSLAQGAEAFF. The DNA of the CDR3 is TGTGCCAGCAGCTTAGCGCAGGGAGCTGAAGCTTTCTTT.

This clonotype was observed at least ten times. The rearrangement links TRBV4-3 to TRBJ2-7; TRBD2 is a possible D gene (7 bases). The CDR3 covers 15 residues. Germline values: CDR1 LGHNA, CDR2 YSLEER. V lost 0 bases and J lost 5, with 14 bases in between. In DNA, the CDR3 is TGCGCCAGCAGCCAAGATTCCGGGGGGCCCGACGAGCAGTACTTC. It encodes CASSQDSGGPDEQYF.

This clonotype occurred a few times. The chain has TRBV27 and TRBJ2-3, with D possibly being TRBD1 (6 bases). The germline gives CDR1 MNHEY, CDR2 SMNVEV (reference sequence). V lost 5 bases and J 6 bases, leaving 15 bases between the germline ends. The CDR3 is made up of 14 amino acids. DNA of the CDR3: TGTGCCAGCAGTCCCCTTGGGGGCTCGGATACGCAGTATTTT. Its protein product is CASSPLGGSDTQYF.

This chain uses TRBV2 with TRBJ2-3; the D gene is possibly TRBD2 (5 bases). The CDR3 is made up of 15 amino acids. The V gene's germline CDR1 is SNHLY and CDR2 FYNNEI. Trimming pared 8 bases from V and 2 bases from J, leaving 17 bases between. The CDR3 here is CASQYQRALTDTQYF. In DNA, the CDR3 is TGTGCCAGCCAGTACCAGAGGGCCCTCACAGATACGCAGTATTTT.

This clonotype showed up just a few times. The rearrangement uses TRBV6-5 and TRBJ1-2; 7 bases are shared with TRBD1. CDR3 length: 15 residues. The germline CDR1 and CDR2 sequences are MNHEY and SVGAGI. V gave up 5 bases and J gave up 4 bases; unmatched junction bases: 10. CDR3 amino acids: CASSTTGANTYGYTF. The CDR3 nucleotides are TGTGCCAGCAGTACCACAGGGGCAAATACCTATGGCTACACCTTC.

This clonotype occurred a few times. The chain's CDR3 is CATREAATYEQYF. The CDR3 DNA reads as TGTGCCACCCGTGAGGCAGCCACCTACGAGCAGTACTTC. J is TRBJ2-7 and V is TRBV15; D remains unclear. Germline CDR1 and CDR2: LNHNV and YYDKDF (reference sequence). This CDR3 has 13 residues. V lost 8 bases to trimming and J lost 2 bases, with 13 bases between them.

This clonotype has ten or more counts. The V gene is TRBV10-3, the J gene TRBJ1-5; no definite D call. The V gene's germline CDR1 is ENHRY and CDR2 SYGVKD. This CDR3 has 15 residues. V was pared by 10 bases and J by 8 bases, with 24 bases between. The CDR3 region is CATSPQETVYKPQHF. The CDR3 DNA reads TGTGCCACCTCTCCCCAGGAGACCGTTTATAAGCCCCAGCATTTT.